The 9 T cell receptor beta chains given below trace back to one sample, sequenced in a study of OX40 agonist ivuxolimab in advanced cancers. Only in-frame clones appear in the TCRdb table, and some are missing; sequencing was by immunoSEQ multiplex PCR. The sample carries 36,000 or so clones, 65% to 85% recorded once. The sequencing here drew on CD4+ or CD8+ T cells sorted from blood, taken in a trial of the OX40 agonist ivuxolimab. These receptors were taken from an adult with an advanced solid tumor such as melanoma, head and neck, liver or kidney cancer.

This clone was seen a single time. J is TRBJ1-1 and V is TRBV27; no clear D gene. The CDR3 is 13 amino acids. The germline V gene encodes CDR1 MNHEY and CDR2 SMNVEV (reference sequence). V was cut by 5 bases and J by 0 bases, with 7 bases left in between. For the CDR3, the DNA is TGTGCCAGCAGTCTCACAGTGAACACTGAAGCTTTCTTT. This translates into CASSLTVNTEAFF.

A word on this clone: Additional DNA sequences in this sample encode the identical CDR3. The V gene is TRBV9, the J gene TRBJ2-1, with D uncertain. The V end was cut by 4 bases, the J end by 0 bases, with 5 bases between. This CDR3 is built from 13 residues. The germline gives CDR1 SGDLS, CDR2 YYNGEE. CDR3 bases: TGTGCCAGCAGCCCCTCCTCCTACAATGAGCAGTTCTTC. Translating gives CASSPSSYNEQFF.

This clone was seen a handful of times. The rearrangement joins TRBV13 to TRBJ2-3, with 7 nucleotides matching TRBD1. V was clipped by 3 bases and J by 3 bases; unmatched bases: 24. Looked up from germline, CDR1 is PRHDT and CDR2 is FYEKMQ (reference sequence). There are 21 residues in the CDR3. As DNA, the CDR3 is TGTGCCAGCAGCTTGTACCTTAGAGACGGAAGAGGACAGGCCGAAACAGATACGCAGTATTTT. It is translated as CASSLYLRDGRGQAETDTQYF.

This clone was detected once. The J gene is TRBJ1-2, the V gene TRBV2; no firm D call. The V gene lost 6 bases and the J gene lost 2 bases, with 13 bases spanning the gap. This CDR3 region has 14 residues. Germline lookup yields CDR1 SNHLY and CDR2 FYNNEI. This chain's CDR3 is CASRVGRENYGYTF. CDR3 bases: TGTGCCAGCAGAGTTGGACGGGAGAACTATGGCTACACCTTC.

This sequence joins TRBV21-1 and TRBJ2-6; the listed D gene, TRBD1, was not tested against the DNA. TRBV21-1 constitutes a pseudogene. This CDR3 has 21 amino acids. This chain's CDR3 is CASSKATSRTGGSSGANVLTF. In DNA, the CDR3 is TGTGCCAGCAGCAAGGCGACCTCCCGGACAGGGGGAAGCTCTGGGGCCAACGTCCTGACTTTC.

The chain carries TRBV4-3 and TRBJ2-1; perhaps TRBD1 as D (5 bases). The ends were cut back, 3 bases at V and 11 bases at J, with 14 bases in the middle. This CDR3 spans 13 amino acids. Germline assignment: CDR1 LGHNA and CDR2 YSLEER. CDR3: CASSQERQDKQFF. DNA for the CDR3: TGCGCCAGCAGCCAGGAGAGGCAGGACAAGCAGTTCTTC.

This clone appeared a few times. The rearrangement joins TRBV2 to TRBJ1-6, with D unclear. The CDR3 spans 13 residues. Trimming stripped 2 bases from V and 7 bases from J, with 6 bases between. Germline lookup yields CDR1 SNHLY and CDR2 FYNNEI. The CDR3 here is CASSERQNSPLHF. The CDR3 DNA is TGTGCCAGCAGTGAACGTCAGAATTCACCCCTCCACTTT.

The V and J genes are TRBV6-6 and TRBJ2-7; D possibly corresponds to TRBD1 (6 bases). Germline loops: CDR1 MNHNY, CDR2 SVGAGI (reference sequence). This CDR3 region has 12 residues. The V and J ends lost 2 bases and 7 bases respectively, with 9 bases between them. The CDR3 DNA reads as TGTGCCAGCAGTTACCTGGGACAAGAGCAGTACTTC. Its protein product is CASSYLGQEQYF.

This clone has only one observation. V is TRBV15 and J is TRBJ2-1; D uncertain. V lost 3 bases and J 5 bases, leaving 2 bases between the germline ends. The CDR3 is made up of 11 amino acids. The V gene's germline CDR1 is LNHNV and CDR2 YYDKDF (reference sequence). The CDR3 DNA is TGTGCCACCAGCAGCAACAATGAGCAGTTCTTC. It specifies CATSSNNEQFF.